The source of this T cell receptor (beta chain) is a study of OX40 agonist ivuxolimab in advanced cancers. Study background: Every 2 weeks, ivuxolimab was infused into the patients intravenously at between 0.01 and 10 mg/kg.

This CDR3 comprises 14 residues. Per germline, CDR1 WNHNN and CDR2 SYGVQD (reference sequence). V was trimmed by 3 bases and J by 1 base, leaving 9 bases between them. Measured with immunoSEQ multiplex PCR; TCRdb has only the in-frame clones, and not every one. Among more than 100,000 clones, under 95% were seen once, and the ten largest hold more than 0.8%. Comment on this clone: Its cognate antigen is unknown.

Overall study results and limits: Compared with CD4+, CD8+ T cells on average had more expanded clones. Clonal expansion was seen in CD4+ and CD8+ blood T cells by week 6 at 0.1 to 3.0 mg/kg. Partial responders at 0.1-3.0 mg/kg showed near-lowest clonal expansion.

This material consisted of CD4+ or CD8+ T cells sorted from blood, taken in a trial of the OX40 agonist ivuxolimab. This chain links TRBV10-1 with TRBJ1-1; no clear D gene. The source is an adult with an advanced solid tumor such as melanoma, head and neck, liver or kidney cancer. The CDR3 loop is CASSEGGTNTEAFF. The CDR3 DNA sequence: TGCGCCAGCAGTGAAGGAGGAACGAACACTGAAGCTTTCTTT.